The clone carrying this TCR beta chain was observed a single time. Germline V gives CDR1 SGHTA, CDR2 FQGNSA. Trimming took 0 bases from V and 4 from J; bases not matched to a gene: 5. The CDR3 extends over 16 amino acids. Here immunoSEQ multiplex PCR was the method, and the copy in TCRdb shows in-frame clones only, minus some. The data contain roughly 91,000 clones, 70% to 85% of them singletons. The data are from a study of blood T cell repertoires in COVID-19. This clonotype was sampled from a man in his 70s with acute or convalescent COVID-19. The sample consisted of peripheral blood. V usage is TRBV7-2 and J usage is TRBJ2-1; 8 bases fit TRBD2. This CDR3 reads CASSLAGGGRYNEQFF. The DNA for the CDR3 is TGTGCCAGCAGCTTAGCGGGCGGGGGGAGGTACAATGAGCAGTTCTTC. Drawing the rest from reference TRBV7-2 and TRBJ2-1, the complete variable domain is GAGVSQSPSNKVTEKGKDVELRCDPISGHTALYWYRQSLGQGLEFLIYFQGNSAPDKSGLPSDRFSAERTGGSVSTLTIQRTQQEDSAVYLCASSLAGGGRYNEQFFGPGTRLTVL.